This T cell receptor beta chain is from a study of blood T cell repertoires in COVID-19. For the study at large: Acute and convalescent COVID-19 specimens originated in the United States, Italy and Spain. T cells, B-cell-depleted T cells, or PBMCs supplied cDNA or gDNA.

V lost 7 bases to trimming and J lost 7 bases; unmatched junction nucleotides: 9. This CDR3 is built from 12 residues. Per the germline V gene, CDR1 is GTSNPN and CDR2 is SVGIG (reference sequence). Per the original methods: The assay estimated nucleated cells by amplifying reference gene primers. TCRdb's table, derived via immunoSEQ multiplex PCR, lists solely in-frame clones and lacks some. The DNA gave D and trimming, while V, J and clone size come from that table. The table lists about 250,000 clones, 75% to 90% of them singletons. The sequenced sample was peripheral blood. The chain carries TRBV30 and TRBJ1-2; 7 positions agree with TRBD1. The sequence derives from a man aged 35-49 years with acute or convalescent COVID-19. The CDR3 loop is CASIDRDTGYTF. The CDR3 region has the DNA TGTGCCTCAATAGACAGGGACACTGGCTACACCTTC.